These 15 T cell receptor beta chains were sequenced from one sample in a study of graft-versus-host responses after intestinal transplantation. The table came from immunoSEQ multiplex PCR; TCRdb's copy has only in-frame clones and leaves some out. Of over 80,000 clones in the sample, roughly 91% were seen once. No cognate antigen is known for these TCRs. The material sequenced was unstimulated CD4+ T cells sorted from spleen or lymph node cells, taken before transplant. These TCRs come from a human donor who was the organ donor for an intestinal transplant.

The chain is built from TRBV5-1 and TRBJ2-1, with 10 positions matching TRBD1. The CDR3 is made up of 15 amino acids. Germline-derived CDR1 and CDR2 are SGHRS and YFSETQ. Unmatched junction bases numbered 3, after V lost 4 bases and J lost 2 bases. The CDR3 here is CASSATGGAYNEQFF. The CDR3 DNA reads TGCGCCAGCAGCGCGACAGGGGGCGCCTACAATGAGCAGTTCTTC.

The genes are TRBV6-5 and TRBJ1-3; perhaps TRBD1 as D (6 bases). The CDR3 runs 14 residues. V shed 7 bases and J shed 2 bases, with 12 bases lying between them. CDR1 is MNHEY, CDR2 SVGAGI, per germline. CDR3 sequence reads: CASISPGAGNTIYF. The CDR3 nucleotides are TGTGCCAGCATCTCTCCAGGGGCTGGAAACACCATATATTTT.

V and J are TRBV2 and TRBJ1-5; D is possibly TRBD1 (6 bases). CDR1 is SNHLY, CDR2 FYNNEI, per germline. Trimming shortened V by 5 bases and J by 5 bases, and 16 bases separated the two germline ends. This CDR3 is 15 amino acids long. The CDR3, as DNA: TGTGCCAGCAGTCCCCAGGGGCTTAGAGATCAGCCCCAGCATTTT. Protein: CASSPQGLRDQPQHF.

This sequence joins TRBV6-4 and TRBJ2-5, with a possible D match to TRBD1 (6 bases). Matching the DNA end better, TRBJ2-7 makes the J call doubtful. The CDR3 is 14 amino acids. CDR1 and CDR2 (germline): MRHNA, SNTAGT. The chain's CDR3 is CASSPTGSSYEQYF. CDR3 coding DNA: TGTGCCAGCAGCCCGACAGGATCATCCTACGAGCAGTACTTC.

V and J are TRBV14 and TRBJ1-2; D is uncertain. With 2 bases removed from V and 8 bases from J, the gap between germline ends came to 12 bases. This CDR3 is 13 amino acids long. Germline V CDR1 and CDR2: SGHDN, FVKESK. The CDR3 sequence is CASSQTLFRGYTF. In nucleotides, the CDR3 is TGTGCCAGCAGCCAAACTCTCTTCCGAGGCTACACCTTC. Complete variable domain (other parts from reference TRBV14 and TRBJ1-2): EAGVTQFPSHSVIEKGQTVTLRCDPISGHDNLYWYRRVMGKEIKFLLHFVKESKQDESGMPNNRFLAERTGGTYSTLKVQPAELEDSGVYFCASSQTLFRGYTFGSGTRLTVV.

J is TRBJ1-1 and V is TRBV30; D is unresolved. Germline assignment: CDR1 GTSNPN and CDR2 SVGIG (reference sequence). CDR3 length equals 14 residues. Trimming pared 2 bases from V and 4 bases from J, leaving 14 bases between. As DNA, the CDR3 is TGTGCCTGGAGTCGTGGTAGGCGGAGCACTGAAGCTTTCTTT. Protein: CAWSRGRRSTEAFF.

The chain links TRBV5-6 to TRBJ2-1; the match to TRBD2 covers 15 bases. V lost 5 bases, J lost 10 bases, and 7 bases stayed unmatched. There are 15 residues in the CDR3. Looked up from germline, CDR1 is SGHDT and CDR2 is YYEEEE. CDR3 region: CASSRTGLAGGEQFF. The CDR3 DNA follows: TGTGCCAGCAGTCGTACCGGACTAGCGGGGGGGGAGCAGTTCTTC.

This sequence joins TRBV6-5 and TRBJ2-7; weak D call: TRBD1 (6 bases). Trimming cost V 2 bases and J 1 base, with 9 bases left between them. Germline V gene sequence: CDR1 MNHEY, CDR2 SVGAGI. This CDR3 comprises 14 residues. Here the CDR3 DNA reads TGTGCCAGCAGTTACAACAGGGCTTCCTACGAGCAGTACTTC. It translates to CASSYNRASYEQYF.

CDR3 coding DNA: TGCGCCAGCAGCGGGGGGGCCAACGAGCAGTACTTC. It translates to CASSGGANEQYF. V is TRBV5-1 and J is TRBJ2-5; D might be TRBD2 (7 bases). Judging by the DNA end, TRBJ2-7 fits better; the J call may be wrong. Germline values: CDR1 SGHRS, CDR2 YFSETQ. This CDR3 spans 12 amino acids.

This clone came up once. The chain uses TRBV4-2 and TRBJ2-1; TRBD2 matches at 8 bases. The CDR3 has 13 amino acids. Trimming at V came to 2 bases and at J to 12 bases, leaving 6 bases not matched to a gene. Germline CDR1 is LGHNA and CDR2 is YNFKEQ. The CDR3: CASSQRRGASQFF. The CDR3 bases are TGTGCCAGCAGCCAACGGCGGGGGGCCTCGCAGTTCTTC.

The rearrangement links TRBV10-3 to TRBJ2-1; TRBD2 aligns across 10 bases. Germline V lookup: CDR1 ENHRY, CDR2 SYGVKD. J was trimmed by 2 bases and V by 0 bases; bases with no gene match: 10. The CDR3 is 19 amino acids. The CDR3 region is CAISESGASGGGAYNEQFF. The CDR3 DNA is TGTGCCATCAGTGAGTCAGGGGCTAGCGGGGGAGGCGCCTACAATGAGCAGTTCTTC.

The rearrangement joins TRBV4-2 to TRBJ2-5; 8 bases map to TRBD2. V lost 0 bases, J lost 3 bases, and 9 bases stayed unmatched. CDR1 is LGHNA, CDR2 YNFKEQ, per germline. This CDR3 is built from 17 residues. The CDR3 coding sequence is TGTGCCAGCAGCCAAGAGGGTCAAGCGGGGGAGGAAGAGACCCAGTACTTC. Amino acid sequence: CASSQEGQAGEEETQYF.

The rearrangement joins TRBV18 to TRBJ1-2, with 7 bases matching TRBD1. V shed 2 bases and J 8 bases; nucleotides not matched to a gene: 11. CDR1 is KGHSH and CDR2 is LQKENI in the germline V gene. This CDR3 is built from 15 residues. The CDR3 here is CASSPSDRWGRGYTF. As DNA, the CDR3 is TGTGCCAGCTCACCATCGGACAGGTGGGGGAGAGGCTACACCTTC.

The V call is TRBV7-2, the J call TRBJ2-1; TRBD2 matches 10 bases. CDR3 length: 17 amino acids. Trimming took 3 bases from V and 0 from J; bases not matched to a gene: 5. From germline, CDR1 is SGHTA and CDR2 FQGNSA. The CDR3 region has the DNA TGTGCCAGCAGCTTCCAGACTAGCGGGTTCTCCTACAATGAGCAGTTCTTC. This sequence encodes CASSFQTSGFSYNEQFF.

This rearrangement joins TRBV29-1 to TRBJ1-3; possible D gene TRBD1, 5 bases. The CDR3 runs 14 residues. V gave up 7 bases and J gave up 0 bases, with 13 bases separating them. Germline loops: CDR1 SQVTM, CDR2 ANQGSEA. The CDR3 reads CSGRKQASGNTIYF. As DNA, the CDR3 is TGCAGCGGTCGGAAACAGGCCTCTGGAAACACCATATATTTT.